This TCR beta chain was sequenced for a study of T cell repertoires in cytomegalovirus infection. Points from the study as a whole: Ex vivo responses were dominated by HLA-C-restricted CMV-specific TCR beta clonotypes. Accumulated public TCR beta family frequency recognized individuals carrying CMV together with the relevant HLA.

TCRdb reprocessed the reads with MiXCR, giving one entry per CDR3 protein. The data show around 250,000 distinct CDR3 sequences, over 15% seen once. This clonotype was recorded once. Its antigen is undetermined. The sequenced sample was CD8+ T cells from PBMCs. The sequence came from a human donor in good health (CMV status not recorded). Some clones in this sample may be carry-over from other donors' samples.

In DNA, the CDR3 is TGCGCCAGCAGCCAAGGGGACAGGTCCACAGATACGCAGTATTTT. Translated, it gives CASSQGDRSTDTQYF. This chain connects TRBV4-3 to TRBJ2-3; the match to TRBD1 covers 8 bases. V gave up 1 base and J gave up 2 bases; unmatched junction bases: 2. Germline values: CDR1 LGHNA, CDR2 YSLEER. CDR3 length equals 15 residues.